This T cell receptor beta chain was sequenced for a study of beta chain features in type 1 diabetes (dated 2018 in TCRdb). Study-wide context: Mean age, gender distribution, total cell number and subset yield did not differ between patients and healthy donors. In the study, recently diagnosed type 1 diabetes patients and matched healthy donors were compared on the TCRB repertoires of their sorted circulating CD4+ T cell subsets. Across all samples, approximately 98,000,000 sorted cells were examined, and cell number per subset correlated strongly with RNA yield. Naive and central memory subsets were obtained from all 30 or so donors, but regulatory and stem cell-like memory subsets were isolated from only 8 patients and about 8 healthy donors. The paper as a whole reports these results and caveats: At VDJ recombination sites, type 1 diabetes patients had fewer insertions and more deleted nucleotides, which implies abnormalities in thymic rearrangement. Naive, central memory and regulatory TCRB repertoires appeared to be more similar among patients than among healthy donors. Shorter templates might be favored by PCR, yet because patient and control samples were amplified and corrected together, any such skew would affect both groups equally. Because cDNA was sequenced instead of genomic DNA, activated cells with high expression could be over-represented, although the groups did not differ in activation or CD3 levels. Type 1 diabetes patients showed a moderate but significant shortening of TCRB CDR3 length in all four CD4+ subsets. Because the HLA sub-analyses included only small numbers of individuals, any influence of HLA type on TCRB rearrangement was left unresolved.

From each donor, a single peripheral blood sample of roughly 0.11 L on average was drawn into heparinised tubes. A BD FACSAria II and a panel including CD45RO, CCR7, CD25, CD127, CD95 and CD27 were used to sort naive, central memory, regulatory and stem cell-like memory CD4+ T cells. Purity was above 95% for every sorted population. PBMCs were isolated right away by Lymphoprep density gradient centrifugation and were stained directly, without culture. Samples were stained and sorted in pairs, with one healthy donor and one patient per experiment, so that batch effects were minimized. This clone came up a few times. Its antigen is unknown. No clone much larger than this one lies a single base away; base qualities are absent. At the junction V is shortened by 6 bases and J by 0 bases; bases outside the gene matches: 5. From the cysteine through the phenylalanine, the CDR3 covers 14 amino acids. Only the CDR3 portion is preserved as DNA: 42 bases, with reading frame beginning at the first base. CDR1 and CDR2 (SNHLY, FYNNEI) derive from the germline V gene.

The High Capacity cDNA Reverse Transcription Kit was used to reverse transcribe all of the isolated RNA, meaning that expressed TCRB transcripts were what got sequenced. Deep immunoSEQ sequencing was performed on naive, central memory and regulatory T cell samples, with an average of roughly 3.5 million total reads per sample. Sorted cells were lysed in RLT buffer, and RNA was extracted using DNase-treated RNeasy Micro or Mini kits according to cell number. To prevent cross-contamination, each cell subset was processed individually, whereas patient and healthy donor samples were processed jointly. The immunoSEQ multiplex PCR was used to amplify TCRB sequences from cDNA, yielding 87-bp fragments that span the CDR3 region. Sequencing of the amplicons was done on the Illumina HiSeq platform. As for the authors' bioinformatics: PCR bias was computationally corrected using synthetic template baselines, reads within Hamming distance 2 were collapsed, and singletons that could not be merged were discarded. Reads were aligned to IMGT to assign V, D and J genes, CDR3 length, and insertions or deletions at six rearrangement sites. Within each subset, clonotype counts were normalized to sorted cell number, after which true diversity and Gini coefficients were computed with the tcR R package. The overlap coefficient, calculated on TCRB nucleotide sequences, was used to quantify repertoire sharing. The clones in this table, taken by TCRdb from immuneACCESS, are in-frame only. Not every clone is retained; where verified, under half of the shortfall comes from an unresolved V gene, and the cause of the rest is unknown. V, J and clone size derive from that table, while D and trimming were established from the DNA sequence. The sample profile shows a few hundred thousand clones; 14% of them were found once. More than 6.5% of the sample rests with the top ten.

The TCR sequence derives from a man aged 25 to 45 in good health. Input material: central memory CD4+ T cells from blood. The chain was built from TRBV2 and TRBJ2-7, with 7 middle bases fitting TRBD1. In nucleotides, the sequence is TGTGCCAGCAGGATGGACAGGAACTCCTACGAGCAGTACTTC. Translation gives CASRMDRNSYEQYF.